This T cell receptor (beta chain) was recovered during a study of blood T cell repertoires in COVID-19. Looking at the study overall: Researchers got acute and convalescent COVID-19 samples from the United States, Italy and Spain. The cDNA or gDNA used as material had been derived from T cells, B-cell-depleted T cells, or PBMCs.

Methods used by the authors: Reference gene primer amplification yielded estimated nucleated cell counts. Clones were read by immunoSEQ multiplex PCR, and TCRdb kept only the in-frame ones, dropping some. V and J calls and clone size are given by that table; D and trimming were obtained from the DNA. The table shows around 64,000 clones, with 82% occurring only once. Per germline, CDR1 SNHLY and CDR2 FYNNEI. The CDR3 is made up of 14 amino acids. The germline V and J ends were trimmed by 6 bases and 9 bases, with 17 bases remaining between them. The sequence was collected from a human donor in a cohort sampled during active COVID-19. The sequenced sample was peripheral blood. The rearrangement uses TRBV2 and TRBJ1-4; D gene ambiguous. CDR3 bases: TGTGCCAGCAGAGATCTCCCCAACAAACAAAAACTGTTTTTT. It specifies CASRDLPNKQKLFF.